These 5 T cell receptor beta chains were sequenced from one sample in a study of blood T cell repertoires in COVID-19. Here immunoSEQ multiplex PCR was the method, and the copy in TCRdb shows in-frame clones only, minus some. Counted here are approximately 110,000 clones, 80% to 90% occurring once; the ten biggest clones make up approximately 30%. Sequenced sample: peripheral blood. These receptors came from an elderly woman with acute or convalescent COVID-19.

CDR3 loop: CASSSSVGHLSTDTQYF. The CDR3 DNA reads as TGTGCCAGCTCATCATCAGTAGGACACCTTAGCACAGATACGCAGTATTTT. The rearrangement joins TRBV18 to TRBJ2-3; D is possibly TRBD1 (5 bases). CDR3 size: 17 residues. The V end lost 5 bases, the J end lost 0 bases, and 18 bases lay between the germline ends. The germline V gene encodes CDR1 KGHSH and CDR2 LQKENI.

This sequence joins TRBV3-1 (or the pseudogene TRBV3-2) and TRBJ2-2; 10 nucleotides match TRBD1. Germline lookup yields CDR1 LGHDT and CDR2 YNNKEL (reference sequence). V lost 7 bases, J lost 6 bases, and 5 bases stayed unmatched. This CDR3 region has 14 residues. CDR3 coding DNA: TGTGCCAGCACCAGACAGGGGGCCCCCGGGGAGCTGTTTTTT. Amino acids: CASTRQGAPGELFF.

The V call is TRBV4-2, the J call TRBJ1-1; 11 bases map to TRBD1. J lost 3 bases, V lost 2 bases, and 2 bases had no gene match. Germline V gene lookup returns CDR1 LGHNA and CDR2 YNFKEQ. This CDR3 contains 15 residues. CDR3 DNA sequence: TGTGCCAGCAGCCAACTGGGACAGGGGGACACTGAAGCTTTCTTT. This codes for CASSQLGQGDTEAFF.

The V gene is TRBV10-3, the J gene TRBJ1-1; D not certain. With 7 bases removed from V and 2 bases from J, the gap between germline ends came to 11 bases. Per germline, CDR1 ENHRY and CDR2 SYGVKD. The CDR3 contains 13 residues. The CDR3 here is CAINGGANTEAFF. CDR3 DNA sequence: TGTGCCATCAATGGAGGAGCAAACACTGAAGCTTTCTTT.

The chain employs TRBV3-1 (or the pseudogene TRBV3-2) and TRBJ1-2; 7 bases are shared with TRBD1. V lost 1 base and J lost 8; bases outside the gene matches: 7. CDR1 LGHDT and CDR2 YNNKEL come from the germline V gene (reference sequence). CDR3 size: 14 residues. The CDR3 loop reads CASSQGFVGGGYTF. CDR3 nucleotide sequence: TGTGCCAGCAGCCAAGGATTTGTAGGGGGCGGCTACACCTTC.